Each of the 5 T cell receptor beta chains below was sequenced from the same sample in a study of response to subunit inactivated influenza vaccine. TCRdb passed the RT-PCR reads through MiXCR, listing each CDR3 protein once. The profile shows hundreds of thousands of distinct CDR3 sequences, 15% to 20% of them singletons. The sequencing here drew on PBMCs from blood, taken 5 days after vaccination. Receptors were obtained from a man over 45 who received an inactivated influenza vaccine.

The J gene is TRBJ1-2, the V gene TRBV12-3 or TRBV12-4; D unresolved. The length of the CDR3 is 14 residues. Trimming cost V 0 bases and J 8 bases, with 13 bases left between them. The CDR3 coding sequence is TGTGCCAGCAGTTTAGCACCCCAAAAAGGGGGCTACACCTTC. Translation gives CASSLAPQKGGYTF.

This clonotype was picked up many times. The J gene is TRBJ2-7, the V gene TRBV20-1; D might be TRBD1 (5 bases). The CDR3 length is 13 residues. V was trimmed by 4 bases and J by 0 bases, leaving 10 bases between them. Looked up from germline, CDR1 is DFQATT and CDR2 is SNEGSKA (reference sequence). The CDR3 sequence is CSATGILSYEQYF. For the CDR3, the DNA is TGCAGTGCTACAGGGATCCTCTCCTACGAGCAGTACTTC.

The V and J genes are TRBV29-1 and TRBJ2-3, with D perhaps TRBD2 (6 bases). The CDR3 length is 13 residues. V lost 7 bases to trimming and J lost 6 bases, with 17 bases between them. Germline lookup yields CDR1 SQVTM and CDR2 ANQGSEA. This CDR3 reads CSGREGRDDTQYF. The CDR3 region has the DNA TGCAGCGGCCGCGAAGGGCGGGATGATACGCAGTATTTT.

This chain links TRBV20-1 with TRBJ2-7; D ambiguous. The V gene's germline CDR1 is DFQATT and CDR2 SNEGSKA (reference sequence). V was clipped by 0 bases and J by 3 bases, with 6 bases between them. CDR3 length equals 12 residues. The CDR3 protein is CSAREGLYEQYF. Here the CDR3 DNA reads TGCAGTGCTAGAGAGGGCCTCTACGAGCAGTACTTC.

This clonotype was detected a few times. This chain links TRBV5-1 with TRBJ1-1; no firm D call. With 0 bases removed from V and 2 bases from J, the gap between germline ends came to 11 bases. The CDR3 has 15 residues. CDR1 and CDR2 (germline): SGHRS, YFSETQ. CDR3 nucleotide sequence: TGCGCCAGCAGCTTGGGGACGGGAGCTAACACTGAAGCTTTCTTT. Its translation: CASSLGTGANTEAFF. Full variable domain (missing parts from reference TRBV5-1 and TRBJ1-1): KAGVTQTPRYLIKTRGQQVTLSCSPISGHRSVSWYQQTPGQGLQFLFEYFSETQRNKGNFPGRFSGRQFSNSRSEMNVSTLELGDSALYLCASSLGTGANTEAFFGQGTRLTVV.